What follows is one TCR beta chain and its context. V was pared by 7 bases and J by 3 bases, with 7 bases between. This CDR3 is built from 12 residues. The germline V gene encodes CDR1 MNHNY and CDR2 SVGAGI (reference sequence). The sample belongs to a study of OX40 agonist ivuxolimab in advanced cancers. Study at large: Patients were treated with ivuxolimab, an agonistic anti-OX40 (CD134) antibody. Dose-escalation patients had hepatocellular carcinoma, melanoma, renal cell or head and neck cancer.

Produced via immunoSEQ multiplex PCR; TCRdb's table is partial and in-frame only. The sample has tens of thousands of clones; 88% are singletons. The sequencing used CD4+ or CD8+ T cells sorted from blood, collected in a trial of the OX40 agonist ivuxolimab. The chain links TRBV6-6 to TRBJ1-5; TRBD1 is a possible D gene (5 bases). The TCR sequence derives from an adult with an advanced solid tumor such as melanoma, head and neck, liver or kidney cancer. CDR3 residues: CASNRINQPQHF. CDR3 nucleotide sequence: TGTGCCAGCAACAGGATCAATCAGCCCCAGCATTTT.